These T cell receptor beta chains were read from a single sample in a study of breast tumors, draining lymph nodes, adjacent tissues. TCRdb reprocessed the multiplex PCR reads with MiXCR, giving one entry per CDR3 protein. The sample carries about 9,000 distinct CDR3 sequences, about 40% recorded once. Sequencing used tumor-adjacent breast tissue. The source of these receptors is a female donor with breast cancer. Some clones in this sample may be carry-over from other donors' samples. CDR3s include the opening cysteine and the closing phenylalanine or tryptophan. Fields, in order: D gene, V gene, clone size, J gene, CDR3 protein, CDR3 DNA. A D gene is named only where the DNA matches it firmly. The size of a clone is reported for some rows only, either as once, few or many, or as a class for expanded clones.

D: .
V: TRBV3-1
size: many
J: TRBJ2-7
CDR3: CASSLNAAHEQYF
DNA: TGTGCCAGCAGCCTGAACGCGGCTCACGAGCAGTACTTC

D: TRBD1
V: TRBV5-4
size: few
J: TRBJ1-2
CDR3: CASRPGTDYGYTF
DNA: TGTGCCAGCAGACCTGGGACAGACTATGGCTACACCTTC

D: TRBD2
V: TRBV2
size: .
J: TRBJ2-7
CDR3: CASSSSGTTYEQYF
DNA: TGTGCCAGCAGTTCTAGCGGGACCACCTACGAGCAGTACTTC

D: .
V: TRBV10-3
size: .
J: TRBJ1-6
CDR3: CAISESGREGSPLHF
DNA: TGTGCCATCAGTGAGTCGGGAAGGGAAGGGTCACCCCTCCACTTT

D: .
V: TRBV19
size: many
J: TRBJ2-1
CDR3: CASSPSVYNEQFF
DNA: TGTGCCAGTAGCCCTAGCGTCTACAATGAGCAGTTCTTC

D: .
V: TRBV2
size: .
J: TRBJ1-2
CDR3: CATQPHGLANHGYTF
DNA: TGTGCCACTCAACCACATGGATTAGCTAACCATGGCTACACCTTC

D: TRBD1
V: TRBV13
size: many
J: TRBJ2-3
CDR3: CASSEQGWDTQYF
DNA: TGTGCCAGCAGCGAACAGGGGTGGGATACGCAGTATTTT

D: TRBD2
V: TRBV27
size: many
J: TRBJ2-1
CDR3: CASKPTNGLAGASSYNEQFF
DNA: TGTGCCAGCAAACCTACAAATGGACTAGCGGGAGCGAGCTCCTACAATGAGCAGTTCTTC

D: .
V: TRBV20-1
size: medium-sized
J: TRBJ2-3
CDR3: CSAGAWRSADTQYF
DNA: TGCAGTGCTGGGGCTTGGCGGTCGGCGGATACGCAGTATTTT

D: .
V: TRBV25-1
size: many
J: TRBJ2-7
CDR3: CASSELVTSYEQYF
DNA: TGTGCCAGCAGTGAACTCGTTACGTCCTACGAGCAGTACTTC

D: TRBD2
V: TRBV11-2
size: .
J: TRBJ2-5
CDR3: CASSDRTSAYQETQYF
DNA: TGTGCCAGCAGCGACCGGACTAGCGCGTACCAAGAGACCCAGTACTTC

D: .
V: TRBV7-9
size: medium-sized
J: TRBJ2-5
CDR3: CASSLRVETQYF
DNA: TGTGCCAGCAGCTTAAGAGTCGAGACCCAGTACTTC

D: TRBD1
V: TRBV18
size: many
J: TRBJ2-7
CDR3: CASSPGDRATYEQYF
DNA: TGTGCCAGCTCACCGGGGGACAGGGCGACCTACGAGCAGTACTTC

D: TRBD2
V: TRBV14
size: many
J: TRBJ2-7
CDR3: CASSQASGTVEDYEQYF
DNA: TGTGCCAGCAGCCAAGCTAGCGGGACGGTAGAGGACTACGAGCAGTACTTC

D: TRBD2
V: TRBV5-1
size: .
J: TRBJ2-3
CDR3: CASSLGEAGEDTQYF
DNA: TGCGCCAGCAGCTTGGGTGAAGCGGGAGAAGATACGCAGTATTTT

D: .
V: TRBV6-1
size: .
J: TRBJ2-1
CDR3: CASSEDGGGYNEQFF
DNA: TGTGCCAGCAGTGAAGACGGGGGTGGCTACAATGAGCAGTTCTTC

D: .
V: TRBV7-9
size: .
J: TRBJ1-6
CDR3: CASSPRDNSNSPLHF
DNA: TGTGCCAGCAGCCCCCGGGACAATTCGAATTCACCCCTCCACTTT

D: .
V: TRBV6-5
size: many
J: TRBJ1-4
CDR3: CASRGTGRGPSEKTNEKLFF
DNA: TGTGCCAGCAGGGGGACGGGGAGAGGACCCAGCGAAAAAACAAATGAAAAACTGTTTTTT

D: TRBD1
V: TRBV6-5
size: .
J: TRBJ1-4
CDR3: CASSYSRTGGVEDEKLFF
DNA: TGTGCCAGCAGTTACTCCCGGACAGGGGGCGTCGAAGATGAAAAACTGTTTTTT

D: .
V: TRBV27
size: .
J: TRBJ1-5
CDR3: CASRKSEQDQPQHF
DNA: TGTGCCAGTCGTAAATCTGAACAAGATCAGCCCCAGCATTTT

D: .
V: TRBV20-1
size: large
J: TRBJ1-2
CDR3: CSATPGGLGYGYTF
DNA: TGCAGTGCTACCCCGGGGGGCTTAGGCTATGGCTACACCTTC

D: .
V: TRBV7-3
size: .
J: TRBJ1-6
CDR3: CASSLYRAETYNSPLHF
DNA: TGTGCCAGCAGCCTGTACAGGGCGGAGACCTATAATTCACCCCTCCACTTT